These 23 T cell receptor beta chains share one sample of origin, sequenced in a study of tumor-infiltrating lymphocytes in primary liver carcinoma. DNA and RNA were both co-extracted from around 20-30 mg of bulk tissue that had not been sorted. The researchers produced TCR beta cDNA from around 500 ng total RNA with a constant-region primer. Three nested multiplex PCR rounds, a slightly modified ARM-PCR method, built the TCR beta libraries. The first two PCR rounds used TRBV1-TRBV30 forward primers with a C-beta reverse primer, about 10 cycles each. TCRdb re-analysed the multiplex PCR reads in MiXCR, keeping a single row per CDR3 protein. The data contain 20,000 to 25,000 distinct CDR3 sequences, 60% to 80% of them singletons. What was sequenced was liver tumor tissue from sampling region 5. Subset denoted: tumor region T5, tumor centre. These receptors all stem from a woman between 25 and 40 years old with primary liver carcinoma and hepatitis B virus infection.

Notes on this clonotype: At one of its ends the junction is not consistent with the germline gene, which may arise from a read error. The chain is built from TRBV29-1 and TRBJ1-1; D call uncertain. CDR1 SQVTM and CDR2 ANQGSEA come from the germline V gene. The CDR3 runs 13 residues. The CDR3 spells CSVAPHPNTETFF. CDR3 nucleotide sequence: TGCAGCGTTGCCCCGCACCCGAACACTGAAACTTTCTTC.

This rearrangement joins TRBV11-1 to TRBJ2-2; TRBD2 agrees at 7 bases. The CDR3 extends over 16 amino acids. From germline, CDR1 is SGHAT and CDR2 FQDESV (reference sequence). V trimming: 5 bases; J trimming: 8 bases; junction bases outside the gene matches: 14. CDR3 nucleotides: TGTGCCAGCAGCAGGGTTACGGCGGGAGTATCGGGGGAGCTGTTTTTT. It translates to CASSRVTAGVSGELFF.

This clonotype has only one observation. J is TRBJ2-2 and V is TRBV6-1; either TRBD1 or TRBD2 may supply D (6 bases each). This CDR3 has 19 residues. CDR1 and CDR2 (germline): MNHNS, SASEGT. Trimming shortened V by 3 bases and J by 9 bases, and 29 bases separated the two germline ends. The CDR3: CASSETLPGGAAKTWELFF. The CDR3 DNA reads TGTGCCAGCAGTGAGACCCTTCCCGGGGGCGCCGCGAAAACCTGGGAGCTGTTTTTT.

This clonotype is deemed medium-sized (0.01 to 0.1%). The CDR3 region is CASSLLLAGATDTQYF. CDR3 in DNA: TGTGCCAGCAGCCTATTACTAGCGGGAGCCACAGATACGCAGTATTTT. J is TRBJ2-3 and V is TRBV7-9; 11 nucleotides line up with TRBD2. V dropped 5 bases and J dropped 2; count of bases not matched to a gene: 6. Germline V gene data show CDR1 as SEHNR and CDR2 as FQNEAQ (reference sequence). This CDR3 is built from 16 residues. The full variable domain, completed using reference TRBV7-9 and TRBJ2-3, is DTGVSQNPRHKITKRGQNVTFRCDPISEHNRLYWYRQTLGQGPEFLTYFQNEAQLEKSRLLSDRFSAERPKGSFSTLEIQRTEQGDSAMYLCASSLLLAGATDTQYFGPGTRLTVL.

In regard to this clonotype: This CDR3 is missing its conserved last phenylalanine or tryptophan, likely due to a read error. V and J are TRBV5-6 and TRBJ2-2; D is perhaps TRBD2 (5 bases). The V and J ends lost 3 bases and 14 bases respectively, with 23 bases between them. The CDR3 runs to 15 residues. Germline CDR1 is SGHDT and CDR2 is YYEEEE. The DNA for the CDR3 is TGTGCCAGCAGCTCGGCACCCAGAGTCACCGGGAAACTGTTTTTA. Encoded protein: CASSSAPRVTGKLFL.

This clonotype came up many times. A much larger clone differs from this one at a single base, so this may be a read error. The CDR3 loop reads CASSLRVGEQHF. The CDR3 DNA reads as TGTGCCAGCAGTCTCAGGGTCGGCGAGCAGCACTTC. The chain carries TRBV12-3 or TRBV12-4 and TRBJ2-7, with a weak D call TRBD1 (5 bases). This CDR3 has 12 residues.

In the case of this clonotype: Germline is not matched at one junction end, which may reflect a read error. The chain combines TRBV4-3 with TRBJ2-2, with D perhaps TRBD2 (7 bases). CDR3 length equals 19 residues. Germline assignment: CDR1 LGHNA and CDR2 YSLEER. CDR3 DNA sequence: TGTGCCAGCAGCGTACTAGAGGGGGGGCCCCGTTCGAACACCGGGGAGCTGTTTTTT. Protein product: CASSVLEGGPRSNTGELFF.

This clonotype is labeled medium-sized. The chain combines TRBV4-1 with TRBJ1-4, with D maybe TRBD1 (5 bases). V was shortened by 1 base and J by 3 bases, with 9 bases between the two germline ends. Germline V gene data show CDR1 as MGHRA and CDR2 as YSYEKL. The CDR3 has 15 residues. Here the CDR3 reads CASSQVRGSNEKLFF. The CDR3, as DNA: TGCGCCAGCAGCCAAGTGAGGGGATCTAATGAAAAACTGTTTTTT.

A word on this clonotype: Sequence at one end of the junction differs from germline and may be a read error. The rearrangement links TRBV12-3 or TRBV12-4 to TRBJ1-5; no clear D gene. The CDR3 spans 13 residues. The CDR3 here is CASCLVGSRPQHF. Written as DNA, the CDR3 is TGTGCCAGCTGTTTAGTTGGAAGTCGGCCCCAGCACTTT.

This sequence joins TRBV7-9 and TRBJ1-5; D not certain. The J call may be in error: the DNA end matches TRBJ2-3 better. Germline V gene data show CDR1 as SEHNR and CDR2 as FQNEAQ (reference sequence). The CDR3 spans 16 residues. In DNA, the CDR3 is TGTGCCAGCAGCCCCACGTATCAGGCGCCTAATAAGCCCCAGTATTTT. Amino acids: CASSPTYQAPNKPQYF.

This clonotype appeared a few times. The V gene is TRBV11-2, the J gene TRBJ2-5; D remains ambiguous. Trimming stripped 1 base from V and 3 bases from J, with 6 bases between. From germline, CDR1 is SGHAT and CDR2 FQNNGV. This CDR3 region has 13 residues. The CDR3 nucleotides read TGTGCCAGCAGCTTAGTTCTGGAAGAGACCCAGTACTTC. Translated, it gives CASSLVLEETQYF. Variable domain in full (rest from reference TRBV11-2 and TRBJ2-5): EAGVAQSPRYKIIEKRQSVAFWCNPISGHATLYWYQQILGQGPKLLIQFQNNGVVDDSQLPKDRFSAERLKGVDSTLKIQPAKLEDSAVYLCASSLVLEETQYFGPGTRLLVL.

This clonotype was picked up one time. The chain has TRBV6-2 or TRBV6-3 and TRBJ2-7; perhaps TRBD1 as D (6 bases). Trimming pared 1 base from V and 6 bases from J, leaving 16 bases between. Germline lookup yields CDR1 MNHEY and CDR2 SVGEGT. The CDR3 is 15 amino acids. DNA for the CDR3: TGTGCCAGCAGTTACTATCGGGACAAAAGGGGCGAGCAGTACTTC. Its translation is CASSYYRDKRGEQYF.

As concerns this clonotype: Relative to the germline gene, one junction end is altered; a read error may explain this. The chain couples TRBV5-4 to TRBJ1-6; D is perhaps TRBD1 (5 bases). The CDR3 is made up of 15 amino acids. Looked up from germline, CDR1 is SGHNT and CDR2 is YYREEE (reference sequence). CDR3 DNA: TGTGCCGGCAGTCCAAGGGCGGGGGATAATTCACCCTTCCACTTT. Translated, it gives CAGSPRAGDNSPFHF.

A remark on this clonotype: Here the CDR3 omits its conserved ending phenylalanine or tryptophan, so a read error is the likely source. Because the CDR3's place on the DNA is in doubt, the DNA is left out and the CDR3 is given as listed by TCRdb. The J gene is TRBJ1-1, the V gene TRBV29-1. The CDR3 is 11 residues long, counting both termini. Germline V gene lookup returns CDR1 SQVTM and CDR2 ANQGSEA. CDR3 sequence: CSVETGALKLS.

This clonotype has a handful of counts. A junction end diverges from the germline sequence, so it may reflect a read error. The chain links TRBV6-5 to TRBJ2-3; D not resolved. CDR1 and CDR2 from the germline V gene are MNHEY and SVGAGI. This CDR3 is 13 amino acids long. CDR3 bases: TGTGCCGGCAGTTCGGCAGACACAGATACGCAGTATTTT. It encodes CAGSSADTDTQYF.

This sequence joins TRBV6-5 and TRBJ1-1; TRBD1 is a possible D gene (5 bases). Deletions cut 5 bases from V and 8 bases from J, with 15 bases between. This CDR3 contains 13 residues. CDR1 and CDR2 (germline): MNHEY, SVGAGI. This chain's CDR3 is CASSVSTGTEAFF. DNA of the CDR3: TGTGCCAGCAGTGTAAGTACAGGTACCGAAGCTTTCTTT.

Notes on this clonotype: A much more abundant neighbour one base away suggests this may be a read error. V and J are TRBV11-2 and TRBJ2-1; no clear D gene. CDR1 is SGHAT and CDR2 is FQNNGV in the germline V gene. The CDR3 runs 12 residues. CDR3 nucleotide sequence: TGTGTCAGCAGCTTTCTTAATGGTGAGCAGTTCTTC. This translates into CVSSFLNGEQFF.

With respect to this clonotype: Sequence at one end of the junction differs from germline and may be a read error. V usage is TRBV24-1 and J usage is TRBJ2-5; D may be TRBD1 (6 bases). Looked up from germline, CDR1 is KGHDR and CDR2 is SFDVKD. CDR3 length equals 14 residues. CDR3: CATNDYSGVWTQYF. CDR3 DNA: TGTGCCACCAATGATTACTCAGGGGTATGGACCCAGTACTTC.

This clonotype was recorded only once. At one boundary the junction diverges from the germline segment, which might be a read error. The rearrangement uses TRBV6-1 and TRBJ2-2; D possibly uses TRBD1 or TRBD2 (6 bases each). This CDR3 has 19 residues. CDR1 MNHNS and CDR2 SASEGT come from the germline V gene. CDR3 coding DNA: TGTGTCAGCAGTGAAACCCTTCCCGGGGGCGCCGCGAACACCCGGGAGCTGCTTTTT. Translating gives CVSSETLPGGAANTRELLF.

This clonotype has a handful of counts. The CDR3 ends on some other residue instead of the conserved phenylalanine or tryptophan, so this is likely a read error. This chain connects TRBV12-3 or TRBV12-4 to TRBJ1-1, with D possibly being TRBD1 (5 bases). The CDR3 extends over 17 amino acids. V was cut by 1 base and J by 1 base, with 16 bases left in between. CDR3 protein: CASSLGQGRLGNTEAFS. Written as DNA, the CDR3 is TGTGCCAGCAGTTTAGGGCAGGGTCGATTAGGGAACACTGAAGCTTTCTCT.

As to this clonotype: One junction end does not reproduce the germline sequence, and a read error may be involved. The DNA for the CDR3 is TGTGCCAGCAGCCGGGTAGCGGGAGGGCCCGGAGACACGCATTATTTT. Translation: CASSRVAGGPGDTHYF. The chain uses TRBV6-5 and TRBJ2-3, with TRBD2 matching over 11 bases. From germline, CDR1 is MNHEY and CDR2 SVGAGI. CDR3 length: 16 amino acids.

This clonotype was seen ten or more times. This rearrangement joins TRBV28 to TRBJ2-4; 7 bases match TRBD2. V trimming: 7 bases; J trimming: 6 bases; junction bases outside the gene matches: 3. The V gene's germline CDR1 is MDHEN and CDR2 SYDVKM. The CDR3 spans 12 residues. CDR3 sequence (DNA): TGTGCCAGCATGGGGGGGGTAAACATTCAGTACTTC. Protein: CASMGGVNIQYF.

This clonotype has at least ten counts. Being one base from a much bigger clone, this may be a read error. V and J are TRBV11-2 and TRBJ2-7, with 12 bases matching TRBD2. CDR1 is SGHAT and CDR2 is FQNNGV in the germline V gene. The CDR3 is made up of 19 amino acids. The CDR3 sequence is CANSSVTGLAGAIIYEQYF. Here the CDR3 DNA reads TGTGCCAACAGCTCCGTCACGGGACTAGCGGGCGCGATCATCTACGAGCAGTACTTC.